The rows below give T cell receptor beta chains drawn from one sample of a study of CD8+CD57+ T cells in acquired aplastic anemia. MiXCR, run by TCRdb on the reads, gives a single entry per CDR3 protein. This table has approximately 200,000 distinct CDR3 sequences, approximately 60% appearing once. Sequencing was carried out using sorted CD4+, CD8+, or CD8+CD57+ T cells (not recorded which) from PBMCs. Receptor source: a human donor in good health. The CDR3 runs from the conserved cysteine through the conserved F or W. D genes are given only for firm matches. The size of a clone is reported for some rows only, either as once, few or many, or as a class for expanded clones.

clone_size j_call v_call d_call cdr3_nt cdr3_aa
NA TRBJ2-7 TRBV9 NA TGTGCCAGCCCGAGGCAGATCTCCTACGAGCAGTACTTC CASPRQISYEQYF
NA TRBJ1-6 TRBV20-1 TRBD1 TGCAGTGCCCCTGGGGGGGGGGGACAGGGACAATCTCTCCACTTT CSAPGGGGQGQSLHF
NA TRBJ2-3 TRBV6-1 NA TGTGCCAGCAGTGAAGCGCCACCCCCGCTCACAGATACGCAGTATTTT CASSEAPPPLTDTQYF
once TRBJ2-1 TRBV20-1 NA TGCAGTGCTAGAGCCCCCTTATACAATGAGCAGTTCTTC CSARAPLYNEQFF
NA TRBJ1-2 TRBV7-2 TRBD1 TGTGCCAGCAGCTTATCTAGCAGACAGGGGTCATCCTATGGCTACACCTTC CASSLSSRQGSSYGYTF
many TRBJ2-7 TRBV19 TRBD2 TGTGCCAGTAGTATGACTAGCGGGAGGTTCTCCTACGAGCAGTACTTC CASSMTSGRFSYEQYF
once TRBJ2-1 TRBV19 NA TGTGCCCGTACCTCCCTTGTCGGGGCACGCTACAATGAGCAGTTCTTC CARTSLVGARYNEQFF
NA TRBJ2-7 TRBV7-3 TRBD2 TGTGCCAGCAGCTTAGAAGGGCTAGCGGGAAAGAACGAGCAGTACTTC CASSLEGLAGKNEQYF
NA TRBJ1-5 TRBV24-1 NA TGTGCTAGAGTTGGATCGGACAGAAACTATAGCAATCAGCCCCAGCATTTT CARVGSDRNYSNQPQHF
NA TRBJ2-7 TRBV28 TRBD2 TGTGCCAGCAGTTTAAGGGGACTAGCAAACGAGCAGTACTTC CASSLRGLANEQYF
NA TRBJ2-1 TRBV15 NA TGTGCCACCAGCACCAGAATTGGGAATGAGCAGTTCTTC CATSTRIGNEQFF
medium-sized TRBJ2-7 TRBV20-1 TRBD2 TGCAGTGCTAGAGAACTAGAGCGGGAGTGGCACGAGCAGTACTTC CSARELEREWHEQYF
NA TRBJ2-3 TRBV9 TRBD2 TGTGCCAGCAGCGTTAGCGGGACCTCCTACAATGAGCAGTATTTT CASSVSGTSYNEQYF
once TRBJ1-1 TRBV4-1 NA TGCGCCAGCAGATCCCCCAACACTGAAGCTTTCTTT CASRSPNTEAFF
NA TRBJ1-1 TRBV7-2 TRBD1 TGTGCCAGCAAGGGGGCCGGTAGGGACACTGAAGCTTTCTTT CASKGAGRDTEAFF
NA TRBJ2-2 TRBV29-1 NA TGCAGCGTTGACACCTCGAACACCGGGGAGCTGTTTTTT CSVDTSNTGELFF
NA TRBJ1-2 TRBV2 TRBD1 TGTGCCAGCTGGCTGACTAGACAGGGGGCAGCTGGCTACACCTTC CASWLTRQGAAGYTF
many TRBJ1-5 TRBV20-1 NA TGCAGTGCTAGTGACCTATCGGCGGGGGTTAGCAATCAGCCCCAGCATTTT CSASDLSAGVSNQPQHF
NA TRBJ2-7 TRBV15 TRBD2 TGTGCCACCAGCAGAGGGCGGACTAGCGGTGCCTACGAGCAGTACTTC CATSRGRTSGAYEQYF
NA TRBJ1-2 TRBV2 NA TGTGCCAGCACCCGAGCCTATGGCTACACCTTC CASTRAYGYTF
NA TRBJ2-7 TRBV7-2 NA TGTGCCAGCAGCGCTCGGGACGGCTACGAGCAGTACTTC CASSARDGYEQYF
many TRBJ1-4 TRBV9 NA TGTGCCAGCAGCGTTGGGGACGGAACTAATGAAAAACTGTTTTTT CASSVGDGTNEKLFF
many TRBJ2-1 TRBV9 NA TGTGCCAGCAGCCCAAGCGGATTTGAGCAGTTCTTC CASSPSGFEQFF
NA TRBJ2-7 TRBV6-4 NA TGTGCCAGCAGTCGCTTCCGATCAGGGTACGAGCAGTACTTC CASSRFRSGYEQYF
NA TRBJ2-7 TRBV7-8 TRBD2 TGTGCCAGCAGTGAAATTAGTAGCGGGGGCTCCTACGAGCAGTACTTC CASSEISSGGSYEQYF
NA TRBJ2-1 TRBV29-1 TRBD2 TGCAGCATTAGCGGGAGGGCAGGGGTGAATGAGCAGTTCTTC CSISGRAGVNEQFF